Listed here are 22 T cell receptor beta chains from one sample, sequenced in a study of control samples from healthy donors and cancer patients. Repertoires were generated with immunoSEQ multiplex PCR, while TCRdb's copy carries only in-frame clones and drops some. This repertoire shows approximately 89,000 clones, about 83% found once; its top ten account for around 2.1%. Sequenced input: blood. The receptors derive from a woman in her 40s in good health.

V usage is TRBV6-5 and J usage is TRBJ2-3; D is undetermined. Germline lookup yields CDR1 MNHEY and CDR2 SVGAGI. The CDR3 is 11 amino acids. Trimming cost V 8 bases and J 4 bases, with 7 bases left between them. The CDR3 here is CASVGADTQYF. CDR3 sequence (DNA): TGTGCCAGCGTGGGCGCAGATACGCAGTATTTT.

This clone was picked up a small number of times. V usage is TRBV19 and J usage is TRBJ2-7, with TRBD2 matching 7 bases. The CDR3 runs to 14 residues. Trimming at V came to 3 bases and at J to 0 bases, leaving 2 bases not matched to a gene. CDR1 is LNHDA, CDR2 SQIVND, per germline (reference sequence). CDR3 DNA: TGTGCCAGTAGTATGCGGGAGAGCTCCTACGAGCAGTACTTC. Protein: CASSMRESSYEQYF.

This chain joins TRBV5-1 and TRBJ1-6; 11 bases fit TRBD1. V was clipped by 4 bases and J by 8 bases; unmatched bases: 8. Germline CDR1 and CDR2: SGHRS and YFSETQ. CDR3 length: 16 amino acids. The CDR3 DNA sequence: TGCGCCAGCAGCCCATTATGGACAGGGGGCGATTCACCCCTCCACTTT. Its protein product is CASSPLWTGGDSPLHF.

The chain combines TRBV6-4 with TRBJ1-5; no reliable D call. The CDR3 contains 14 residues. The germline V gene encodes CDR1 MRHNA and CDR2 SNTAGT. Deletions cut 2 bases from V and 7 bases from J, with 12 bases between. In nucleotides, the CDR3 is TGTGCCAGCAGTGACGAGGAAGGAGGACAGCCCCAGCATTTT. Translating gives CASSDEEGGQPQHF.

The chain employs TRBV19 and TRBJ1-2, with D hard to call. Looked up from germline, CDR1 is LNHDA and CDR2 is SQIVND (reference sequence). The ends were cut back, 1 base at V and 4 bases at J, with 10 bases in the middle. The CDR3 covers 14 residues. The CDR3 region is CASSIVLISYGYTF. DNA for the CDR3: TGTGCCAGTAGTATAGTGTTGATTTCCTATGGCTACACCTTC.

This rearrangement joins TRBV19 to TRBJ2-1; 10 bases line up with TRBD2. Trimming took 4 bases from V and 7 from J; bases not matched to a gene: 4. Per the germline V gene, CDR1 is LNHDA and CDR2 is SQIVND (reference sequence). The CDR3 runs 14 residues. CDR3 sequence: CASSTGTSVNEQFF. The CDR3 DNA is TGTGCCAGTAGTACCGGGACTAGCGTGAATGAGCAGTTCTTC.

This sequence joins TRBV19 and TRBJ1-4; no firm D call. The CDR3 runs to 15 residues. Trimming cost V 1 base and J 4 bases, with 10 bases left between them. The V gene's germline CDR1 is LNHDA and CDR2 SQIVND (reference sequence). The CDR3 here is CASSIGATHNEKLFF. As DNA, the CDR3 is TGTGCCAGTAGTATAGGAGCGACACATAATGAAAAACTGTTTTTT. Full variable domain (rest looked up from reference TRBV19 and TRBJ1-4): DGGITQSPKYLFRKEGQNVTLSCEQNLNHDAMYWYRQDPGQGLRLIYYSQIVNDFQKGDIAEGYSVSREKKESFPLTVTSAQKNPTAFYLCASSIGATHNEKLFFGSGTQLSVL.

The V and J genes are TRBV6-6 and TRBJ2-1; 11 bases map to TRBD1. CDR3 length equals 15 residues. Germline values: CDR1 MNHNY, CDR2 SVGAGI (reference sequence). V trimming: 4 bases; J trimming: 8 bases; junction bases outside the gene matches: 7. This CDR3 is CASSSPGQGADEQFF. CDR3 nucleotide sequence: TGTGCCAGCAGTTCCCCTGGACAGGGGGCCGATGAGCAGTTCTTC.

The chain couples TRBV30 to TRBJ2-2; D is unresolved. Germline CDR1 is GTSNPN and CDR2 is SVGIG (reference sequence). CDR3 length: 13 residues. The germline V and J ends were trimmed by 2 bases and 1 base, with 5 bases remaining between them. This CDR3 reads CAWSSGNTGELFF. CDR3 DNA sequence: TGTGCCTGGAGTTCGGGGAACACCGGGGAGCTGTTTTTT.

This clone has just one count. The chain is built from TRBV5-5 and TRBJ1-1; no reliable D call. Per the germline V gene, CDR1 is SGHKS and CDR2 is YYEKEE (reference sequence). CDR3 length: 13 amino acids. The V gene lost 3 bases and the J gene lost 1 base, with 7 bases spanning the gap. CDR3: CASSSPENTEAFF. The CDR3 DNA reads as TGTGCCAGCAGCTCCCCAGAGAACACTGAAGCTTTCTTT. The full variable domain, completed using reference TRBV5-5 and TRBJ1-1, is DAGVTQSPTHLIKTRGQQVTLRCSPISGHKSVSWYQQVLGQGPQFIFQYYEKEERGRGNFPDRFSARQFPNYSSELNVNALLLGDSALYLCASSSPENTEAFFGQGTRLTVV.

This chain joins TRBV2 and TRBJ2-5; D possibly corresponds to TRBD1 (7 bases). From germline, CDR1 is SNHLY and CDR2 FYNNEI. There are 15 residues in the CDR3. V dropped 8 bases and J dropped 5 bases, with 21 bases sitting between them. The CDR3 loop is CASGRQGRGGETQYF. The CDR3 bases are TGTGCCAGCGGTCGACAGGGACGTGGGGGGGAGACCCAGTACTTC.

This sequence joins TRBV5-8 and TRBJ1-1, with D unresolved. V shed 0 bases and J shed 4 bases, with 1 base lying between them. Germline V gene lookup returns CDR1 SGHTS and CDR2 YDEGEE. The CDR3 has 11 amino acids. CDR3 sequence reads: CASSLVTEAFF. The CDR3 DNA sequence: TGTGCCAGCAGCTTGGTCACTGAAGCTTTCTTT.

The genes are TRBV2 and TRBJ1-1; possible D gene TRBD1, 5 bases. V gave up 5 bases and J gave up 5 bases, with 12 bases separating them. CDR1 and CDR2 from the germline V gene are SNHLY and FYNNEI. The CDR3 runs 13 residues. Here the CDR3 DNA reads TGTGCCAGCAGTCTTAGCCAGGGTACTGAAGCTTTCTTT. Its translation is CASSLSQGTEAFF.

The chain joins TRBV9 to TRBJ1-1, with unresolved D. The germline V gene encodes CDR1 SGDLS and CDR2 YYNGEE. Trimming shortened V by 3 bases and J by 7 bases, and 10 bases separated the two germline ends. This CDR3 contains 12 residues. The CDR3 DNA follows: TGTGCCAGCAGCGCTAGAGTCGGTGAAGCTTTCTTT. Translated: CASSARVGEAFF. Filled out from reference TRBV9 and TRBJ1-1, the complete variable domain reads DSGVTQTPKHLITATGQRVTLRCSPRSGDLSVYWYQQSLDQGLQFLIQYYNGEERAKGNILERFSAQQFPDLHSELNLSSLELGDSALYFCASSARVGEAFFGQGTRLTVV.

The chain employs TRBV6-2 or TRBV6-3 and TRBJ2-5; either TRBD1 or TRBD2 may supply D (6 bases each). There are 15 residues in the CDR3. The germline V gene encodes CDR1 MNHEY and CDR2 SVGEGT. Trimming pared 2 bases from V and 0 bases from J, leaving 10 bases between. CDR3 sequence: CASSYLGGYQETQYF. In DNA, the CDR3 is TGTGCCAGCAGTTACCTAGGGGGGTACCAAGAGACCCAGTACTTC.

The rearrangement links TRBV7-2 to TRBJ2-3, with 9 bases aligning to TRBD2. With V trimmed by 5 bases and J by 1 base, 4 bases remained unmatched. This CDR3 has 15 amino acids. CDR1 and CDR2 from the germline V gene are SGHTA and FQGNSA. The CDR3 DNA follows: TGTGCCAGCAGCCCACAGCGGGGGGGCACAGATACGCAGTATTTT. Its translation is CASSPQRGGTDTQYF.

The V call is TRBV4-3, the J call TRBJ2-3, with D possibly being TRBD2 (6 bases). The V and J ends lost 0 bases and 3 bases respectively, with 16 bases between them. The germline gives CDR1 LGHNA, CDR2 YSLEER. The CDR3 loop spans 17 amino acids. The DNA for the CDR3 is TGCGCCAGCAGCCAAGATCTTTACACTAGCACTACAGATACGCAGTATTTT. Its protein product is CASSQDLYTSTTDTQYF.

The chain recombines TRBV12-3 or TRBV12-4 with TRBJ1-1; D call uncertain. V lost 2 bases to trimming and J lost 3 bases, with 7 bases between them. The CDR3 spans 13 residues. The CDR3 protein is CASSLRRYTEAFF. The CDR3 DNA is TGTGCCAGCAGTTTACGACGGTACACTGAAGCTTTCTTT.

In nucleotides, the CDR3 is TGCGCCAGCAGCCAAGATGGAAGGACGGAAAACTATGGCTACACCTTC. Amino acids: CASSQDGRTENYGYTF. This rearrangement joins TRBV4-3 to TRBJ1-2; no clear D gene. V was cut by 0 bases and J by 2 bases, with 13 bases left in between. The CDR3 totals 16 residues. CDR1 and CDR2 from the germline V gene are LGHNA and YSLEER.

V and J are TRBV7-2 and TRBJ1-4; D ambiguous. The CDR3 spans 15 residues. In germline, CDR1 is SGHTA, CDR2 FQGNSA. Trimming took off 2 bases at V and 6 bases at J, with 13 bases between the two ends. CDR3 in DNA: TGTGCCAGCAGCTTAAGCGGAACGGCGGATGAAAAACTGTTTTTT. It is translated as CASSLSGTADEKLFF.

The genes are TRBV6-1 and TRBJ2-7; D uncertain. There are 13 residues in the CDR3. Looked up from germline, CDR1 is MNHNS and CDR2 is SASEGT. Trimming took 1 base from V and 2 from J, leaving 6 bases between them. CDR3 DNA sequence: TGTGCCAGCAGTGAAGGGGAAGCCTACGAGCAGTACTTC. It translates to CASSEGEAYEQYF.

The gene calls are TRBV7-8 and TRBJ2-2; 8 bases map to TRBD2. V trimming: 6 bases; J trimming: 5 bases; junction bases outside the gene matches: 8. There are 15 residues in the CDR3. CDR1 and CDR2 (germline): SGHVS, FQNEAQ. The CDR3 protein is CASREAGAGTGELFF. The CDR3 region has the DNA TGTGCCAGCAGGGAAGCGGGGGCGGGGACCGGGGAGCTGTTTTTT.